This T cell receptor beta chain was profiled in a study of Ad26.COV2.S vaccination and SARS-CoV-2 variants. As for treatment: roughly 20 received Ad26.COV2.S at low or high dose, single or two shots; about 5 received placebo; per-sample allocation not given. The study sampled participants on day 63 after the first vaccine or placebo injection. Profiling relied on immunoSEQ multiplex PCR, and the TCRdb table lists in-frame clones only, not all of them. The sample lists about 350,000 clones; 86% were seen once. V lost 1 base and J 6 bases, leaving 13 bases between the germline ends. Germline CDR1 is LGHNA and CDR2 is YSLEER. There are 15 residues in the CDR3.

The clonotype originates from a person between 18 and 59 years old who received the Ad26.COV2.S COVID-19 vaccine or a placebo. The chain employs TRBV4-3 and TRBJ2-1; perhaps D is TRBD1 or TRBD2 (5 bases each). Sequences were derived from peripheral blood, sampled in a trial of Ad26.COV2.S vaccine versus placebo. In nucleotides, the CDR3 is TGCGCCAGCAGCCAAGTAGTGGGACCCTCCAATGAGCAGTTCTTC. Translating it yields CASSQVVGPSNEQFF.